This is a list of T cell receptor beta chains from one sample in a study of blood T cell repertoires in COVID-19. Libraries were prepared by immunoSEQ multiplex PCR; TCRdb keeps only in-frame clonotypes and omits some of them. The sample holds 250,000 to 350,000 clones; 70% to 85% are singletons and the top ten take more than 1.1%. Source material: peripheral blood. These TCRs come from a human donor with COVID-19, enrolled during active disease. The donor label of this sample is uncertain. The CDR3 runs from the conserved cysteine through the conserved F or W. Fields, in order: D gene, CDR3 length, V gene, J gene, clone size, CDR3 protein, CDR3 DNA. D genes are given only for firm matches. Clone size, where shown, is once, few, many, or a class for clones that have expanded.

NA	15	TRBV15	TRBJ2-1	few	CATSRGGEGYNEQFF	TGTGCCACCAGCAGAGGGGGCGAAGGCTACAATGAGCAGTTCTTC
TRBD1	15	TRBV19	TRBJ1-5	NA	CASGTEQGRDQPQHF	TGTGCCAGTGGGACCGAACAGGGGCGAGATCAGCCCCAGCATTTT
NA	15	TRBV6-5	TRBJ2-7	NA	CASRPGGDRQYEQYF	TGTGCCAGCAGGCCCGGGGGGGACAGACAATACGAGCAGTACTTC
TRBD2	14	TRBV7-6	TRBJ2-1	once	CASSVGLAGVGQFF	TGTGCCAGCAGCGTGGGACTAGCGGGAGTCGGGCAGTTCTTC
NA	16	TRBV7-2	TRBJ2-3	NA	CASSSDRRASTDTQYF	TGTGCCAGCAGCTCCGACAGGCGTGCTAGCACAGATACGCAGTATTTT
NA	14	TRBV6-5	TRBJ1-5	few	CASSYGRANQPQHF	TGTGCCAGCAGTTACGGCAGGGCGAATCAGCCCCAGCATTTT
TRBD2	16	TRBV5-1	TRBJ2-1	NA	CASSNQGAGAGYEQFF	TGCGCCAGCAGCAACCAGGGTGCGGGAGCGGGTTATGAGCAGTTCTTC
NA	13	TRBV30	TRBJ2-3	NA	CAWSGGLTDTQYF	TGTGCCTGGAGCGGAGGCCTCACAGATACGCAGTATTTT
TRBD2	16	TRBV28	TRBJ2-5	NA	CASSFRLAGVGETQYF	TGTGCCAGCAGTTTCCGGCTAGCGGGAGTTGGAGAGACCCAGTACTTC
NA	16	TRBV7-2	TRBJ2-3	NA	CASSPPQGPGTDTQYF	TGTGCCAGCAGCCCGCCCCAGGGGCCAGGCACAGATACGCAGTATTTT
NA	15	TRBV11-2	TRBJ1-3	once	CASSPRTGSGNTIYF	TGTGCCAGCAGCCCCCGCACAGGGTCTGGAAACACCATATATTTT
TRBD2	14	TRBV28	TRBJ2-3	NA	CASEPGLAIDTQYF	TGTGCCAGTGAACCGGGACTAGCGATCGATACGCAGTATTTT
NA	14	TRBV28	TRBJ1-2	NA	CASRFGQIALGYTF	TGTGCCAGCAGGTTCGGACAGATCGCACTTGGCTACACCTTC
NA	15	TRBV28	TRBJ2-3	NA	CASSASRPSTDTQYF	TGTGCCAGCAGTGCATCGAGGCCTAGCACAGATACGCAGTATTTT
NA	15	TRBV7-2	TRBJ2-1	NA	CASSLHGGPYNEQFF	TGTGCCAGCAGCTTACATGGGGGCCCCTACAATGAGCAGTTCTTC
TRBD1	15	TRBV10-3	TRBJ1-4	NA	CAISYGTGGIEKLFF	TGTGCCATCAGTTACGGGACAGGGGGTATTGAAAAACTGTTTTTT
TRBD2	11	TRBV7-3	TRBJ2-5	NA	CANLGGETQYF	TGTGCCAACCTCGGGGGGGAGACCCAGTACTTC
TRBD2	14	TRBV19	TRBJ2-2	NA	CASSSGRGTGELFF	TGTGCCAGTAGTAGCGGGAGGGGCACCGGGGAGCTGTTTTTT
NA	14	TRBV3-1/TRBV3-2	TRBJ2-7	NA	CASSQDGGSYEQYF	TGTGCCAGCAGCCAAGACGGAGGGTCCTACGAGCAGTACTTC
NA	15	TRBV5-1	TRBJ2-1	NA	CASSPEEGPLREQFF	TGCGCCAGCAGCCCAGAGGAGGGACCCCTGAGGGAGCAGTTCTTC
NA	13	TRBV20-1	TRBJ1-5	NA	CSASRGTGQPQHF	TGCAGTGCTAGTCGGGGAACGGGTCAGCCCCAGCATTTT
NA	13	TRBV5-1	TRBJ2-5	NA	CASSLSGQETQYF	TGCGCCAGCAGCTTGTCCGGGCAAGAGACCCAGTACTTC
TRBD2	14	TRBV19	TRBJ2-7	NA	CASKGLAGGYEQYF	TGTGCCAGTAAGGGACTAGCGGGAGGGTACGAGCAGTACTTC
NA	16	TRBV24-1	TRBJ2-7	NA	CATSDPRRRISYEQYF	TGTGCCACCAGTGACCCACGGCGGCGCATCTCCTACGAGCAGTACTTC
TRBD2	16	TRBV19	TRBJ2-1	NA	CASTPGLAGAYNEQFF	TGTGCCAGTACCCCTGGGCTAGCGGGAGCCTACAATGAGCAGTTCTTC
TRBD2	11	TRBV20-1	TRBJ2-1	NA	CSVAGYNEQFF	TGCAGTGTAGCGGGCTACAATGAGCAGTTCTTC
TRBD1	15	TRBV6-6	TRBJ1-1	NA	CASWAWTGALGEAFF	TGTGCCAGCTGGGCTTGGACAGGGGCCTTGGGCGAAGCTTTCTTT
NA	12	TRBV30	TRBJ2-5	NA	CACKRYGETQYF	TGTGCCTGCAAACGGTATGGAGAGACCCAGTACTTC
TRBD1	15	TRBV19	TRBJ2-3	once	CASSISDRDQDTQYF	TGTGCCAGTAGTATTTCGGACAGGGATCAAGATACGCAGTATTTT
TRBD1	17	TRBV5-6	TRBJ2-4	NA	CASSVQGSSRAKNIQYF	TGTGCCAGCAGCGTACAGGGGAGTTCGCGAGCCAAAAACATTCAGTACTTC
TRBD1	16	TRBV27	TRBJ1-5	NA	CASSPRTGGGNQPQHF	TGTGCCAGCAGTCCGAGGACAGGGGGTGGCAATCAGCCCCAGCATTTT
NA	14	TRBV18	TRBJ1-1	NA	CASSRDTKNTEAFF	TGTGCCAGCTCACGGGACACCAAGAACACTGAAGCTTTCTTT